The rows below give T cell receptor beta chains drawn from one sample of a study of T-cell memory formation after mild COVID-19. TCRdb fed the 5' RACE reads into MiXCR, producing one record per CDR3 protein. This sample has fewer than 250,000 distinct CDR3 sequences, with 15% found just once. The sample consisted of PBMCs or a T cell subset sorted from them (not recorded which). These receptors originate from an adult woman who had mild COVID-19 (a few samples of this study predate the infection). Cell type and time point are not known. The CDR3 runs from the conserved cysteine through the conserved F or W. Each record gives: CDR3 length, V gene, D gene, J gene, clone size, CDR3 protein, CDR3 DNA. The D gene is left open where the match is weak. Size tells how often a clone was seen (once, few, many) or the class of an expanded clone, and some rows leave it out.

15	TRBV5-1	-	TRBJ1-5	few	CASSLEGGSNQPQHF	TGTGCCAGCAGCCTTGAGGGAGGGAGCAATCAGCCCCAGCATTTT
17	TRBV19	TRBD2	TRBJ2-1	-	CASSFRRTSGVGREQFF	TGTGCCAGTAGTTTCCGACGGACTAGCGGGGTCGGCAGAGAGCAGTTCTTC
19	TRBV5-1	TRBD2	TRBJ2-3	many	CASSLDASGRPSSTDTQYF	TGCGCCAGCAGCTTGGATGCTAGCGGGAGACCCTCTAGCACAGATACGCAGTATTTT
15	TRBV7-3	-	TRBJ2-1	-	CASSLTGMSYNEQFF	TGTGCCAGCAGCTTAACGGGGATGTCCTACAATGAGCAGTTCTTC
15	TRBV6-5	TRBD1	TRBJ2-7	few	CASSWDRASSYEQYF	TGTGCCAGCAGTTGGGACAGGGCGAGCTCCTACGAGCAGTACTTC
15	TRBV29-1	-	TRBJ2-7	-	CSFSANRGGSYEQYF	TGCAGCTTCAGTGCTAACAGGGGGGGCTCCTACGAGCAGTACTTC
16	TRBV24-1	-	TRBJ2-2	few	CATSEGRFLNTGELFF	TGTGCCACCAGTGAGGGTAGGTTCCTGAACACCGGGGAGCTGTTTTTT
17	TRBV11-1	TRBD2	TRBJ2-1	few	CASSRPTGGPSYNEQFF	TGTGCCAGCAGCCGGCCCACGGGAGGGCCGTCCTACAATGAGCAGTTCTTC
14	TRBV7-8	-	TRBJ1-5	many	CASSLDTGNQPQHF	TGTGCCAGCAGCTTAGACACAGGGAATCAGCCCCAGCATTTT
17	TRBV20-1	TRBD2	TRBJ2-7	-	CSARPSGRKVGSYEQYF	TGCAGTGCTAGGCCTAGCGGGAGAAAGGTTGGGTCCTACGAGCAGTACTTC
14	TRBV4-2	TRBD1	TRBJ1-6	few	CASSLDRGKTPLHF	TGTGCCAGCAGCCTTGACAGGGGAAAAACACCCCTCCACTTT
16	TRBV5-1	TRBD1	TRBJ1-1	many	CASSLGFGTGLTEAFF	TGCGCCAGCAGCTTGGGGTTTGGGACAGGACTCACTGAAGCTTTCTTT
15	TRBV3-1	-	TRBJ2-3	-	CASSQRAGYTDTQYF	TGTGCCAGCAGCCAAAGGGCGGGATACACAGATACGCAGTATTTT
16	TRBV6-6	-	TRBJ2-5	-	CASSGLGQGIQETQYF	TGTGCCAGCAGTGGGCTGGGACAAGGAATACAAGAGACCCAGTACTTC
16	TRBV19	-	TRBJ2-2	few	CASSFSPAGRTGELFF	TGTGCCAGTAGCTTCTCCCCGGCAGGGCGGACCGGGGAGCTGTTTTTT
13	TRBV2	-	TRBJ1-1	-	CASSGEMNTEAFF	TGTGCCAGCAGTGGGGAGATGAACACTGAAGCTTTCTTT
12	TRBV12-5	-	TRBJ1-1	few	CASGLYDTEAFF	TGTGCTAGTGGTTTGTACGACACTGAAGCTTTCTTT
15	TRBV4-1	TRBD1	TRBJ1-1	-	CASSHTTGLTTEAFF	TGCGCCAGCAGCCACACGACAGGGTTGACCACTGAAGCTTTCTTT
15	TRBV7-2	-	TRBJ2-7	few	CASSLARTYSYEQYF	TGTGCCAGCAGCTTAGCCCGGACGTACTCCTACGAGCAGTACTTC
15	TRBV27	TRBD1	TRBJ2-3	-	CASSTRQGATDTQYF	TGTGCCAGCAGTACTCGACAGGGGGCAACAGATACGCAGTATTTT
16	TRBV18	TRBD1	TRBJ1-1	once	CASSNLIGQDSTEAFF	TGTGCCAGCTCTAACCTAATCGGACAGGATAGCACTGAAGCTTTCTTT
15	TRBV5-1	TRBD1	TRBJ2-7	-	CASSLDPGQVYEQYF	TGCGCCAGCAGCTTAGATCCGGGACAGGTCTACGAGCAGTACTTC
16	TRBV7-9	-	TRBJ2-1	many	CASSLGHQSSYNEQFF	TGTGCCAGCAGCTTAGGTCACCAGAGCTCCTACAATGAGCAGTTCTTC
14	TRBV7-3	-	TRBJ2-6	-	CASSPSPGANVLTF	TGTGCCAGCAGCCCTTCGCCTGGGGCCAACGTCCTGACTTTC
15	TRBV20-1	TRBD2	TRBJ2-7	-	CSAFLRGGTNYEQYF	TGCAGTGCCTTCCTACGGGGGGGGACCAACTACGAGCAGTACTTC
14	TRBV20-1	TRBD1	TRBJ2-2	-	CSAGTGADTGELFF	TGCAGTGCTGGGACAGGGGCCGACACCGGGGAGCTGTTTTTT